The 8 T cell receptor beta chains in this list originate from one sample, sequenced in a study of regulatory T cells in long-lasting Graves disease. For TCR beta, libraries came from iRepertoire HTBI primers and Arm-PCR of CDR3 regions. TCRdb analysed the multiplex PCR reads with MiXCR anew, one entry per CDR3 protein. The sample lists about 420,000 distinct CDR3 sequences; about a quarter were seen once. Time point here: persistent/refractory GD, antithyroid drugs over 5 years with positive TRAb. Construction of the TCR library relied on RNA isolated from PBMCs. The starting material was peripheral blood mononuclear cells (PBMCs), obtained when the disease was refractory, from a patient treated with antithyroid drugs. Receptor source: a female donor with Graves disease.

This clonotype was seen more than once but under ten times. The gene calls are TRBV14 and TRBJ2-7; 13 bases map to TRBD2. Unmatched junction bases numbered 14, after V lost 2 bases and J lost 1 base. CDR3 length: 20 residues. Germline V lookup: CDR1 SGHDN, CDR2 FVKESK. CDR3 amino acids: CASSQITLGTSGKRSYEQYF. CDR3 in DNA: TGTGCCAGCAGCCAAATTACCTTGGGGACTAGCGGGAAGAGATCCTACGAGCAGTACTTC.

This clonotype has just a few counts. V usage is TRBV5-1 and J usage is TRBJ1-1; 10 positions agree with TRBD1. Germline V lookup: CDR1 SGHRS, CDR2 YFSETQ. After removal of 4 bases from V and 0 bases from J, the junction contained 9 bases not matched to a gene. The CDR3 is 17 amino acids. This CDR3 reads CASSRSGTGAMNTEAFF. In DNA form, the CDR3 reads TGCGCCAGCAGCCGGTCCGGGACAGGGGCCATGAACACTGAAGCTTTCTTT.

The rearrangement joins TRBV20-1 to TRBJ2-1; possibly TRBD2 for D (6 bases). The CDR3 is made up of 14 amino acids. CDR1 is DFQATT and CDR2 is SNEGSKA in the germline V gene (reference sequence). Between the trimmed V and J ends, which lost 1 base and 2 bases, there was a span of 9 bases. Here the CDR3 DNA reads TGCAGTGCTAGAGCGGAGGGAGCCTACAATGAGCAGTTCTTC. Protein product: CSARAEGAYNEQFF.

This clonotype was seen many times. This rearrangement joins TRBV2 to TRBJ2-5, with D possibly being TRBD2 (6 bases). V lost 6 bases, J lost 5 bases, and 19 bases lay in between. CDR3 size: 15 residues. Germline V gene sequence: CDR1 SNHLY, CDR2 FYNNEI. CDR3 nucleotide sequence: TGTGCCAGCAGGGCGGGACTCCCCGGAGTGGAGACCCAGTACTTC. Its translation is CASRAGLPGVETQYF.

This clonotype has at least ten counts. CDR3 sequence reads: CASSFYPPWGQGTYSNQPQHF. The CDR3 nucleotides read TGTGCCAGCAGTTTCTATCCCCCTTGGGGACAGGGCACTTATAGCAATCAGCCCCAGCATTTT. The chain employs TRBV12-3 or TRBV12-4 and TRBJ1-5; 9 bases map to TRBD1. With 3 bases clipped from V and 0 bases from J, the junction kept 18 bases outside the gene matches. This CDR3 contains 21 residues.

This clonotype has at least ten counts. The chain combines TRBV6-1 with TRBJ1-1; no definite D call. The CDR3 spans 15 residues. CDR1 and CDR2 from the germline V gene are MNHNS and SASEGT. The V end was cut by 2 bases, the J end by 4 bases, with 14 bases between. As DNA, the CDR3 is TGTGCCAGCAGTGAACAAGGAACCGGCGGCACTGAAGCTTTCTTT. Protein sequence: CASSEQGTGGTEAFF.

The CDR3 is CASSLDAGTGSYEQYF. The CDR3, as DNA: TGTGCCAGCAGCTTGGACGCCGGGACAGGCTCCTACGAGCAGTACTTC. J is TRBJ2-7 and V is TRBV5-4; TRBD1 agrees at 8 bases. CDR1 and CDR2 (germline): SGHNT, YYREEE (reference sequence). This CDR3 spans 16 amino acids. Unmatched junction bases numbered 5, after V lost 0 bases and J lost 0 bases.

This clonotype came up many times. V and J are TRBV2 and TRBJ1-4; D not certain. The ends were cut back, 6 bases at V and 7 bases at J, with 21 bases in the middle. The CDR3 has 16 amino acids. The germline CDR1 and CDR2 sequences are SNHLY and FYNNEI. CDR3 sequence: CASSEQNLGGGEKLFF. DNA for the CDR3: TGTGCCAGCAGCGAGCAAAATCTTGGAGGAGGTGAAAAACTGTTTTTT. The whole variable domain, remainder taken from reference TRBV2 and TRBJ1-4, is EPEVTQTPSHQVTQMGQEVILRCVPISNHLYFYWYRQILGQKVEFLVSFYNNEISEKSEIFDDQFSVERPDGSNFTLKIRSTKLEDSAMYFCASSEQNLGGGEKLFFGSGTQLSVL.